These 20 T cell receptor beta chains were sequenced from one sample in a study of control samples from healthy donors and cancer patients. The table came from immunoSEQ multiplex PCR; TCRdb's copy has only in-frame clones and leaves some out. The sample carries 75,000 to 95,000 clones, roughly 84% recorded once. Sequenced: PBMCs. These receptor sequences come from a man aged 65 to 85 with lung cancer.

The rearrangement uses TRBV4-1 and TRBJ2-3; TRBD2 is a possible D gene (6 bases). Per germline, CDR1 MGHRA and CDR2 YSYEKL. The CDR3 covers 15 residues. Trimming pared 0 bases from V and 4 bases from J, leaving 11 bases between. The CDR3 DNA reads as TGCGCCAGCAGCCAAGAGGAGGGTGGGGCAGATACGCAGTATTTT. It is translated as CASSQEEGGADTQYF.

The gene calls are TRBV2 and TRBJ1-5; TRBD1 agrees at 8 bases. J gave up 4 bases and V 5 bases, and 10 bases lay outside the gene matches. The germline CDR1 and CDR2 sequences are SNHLY and FYNNEI. The CDR3 loop spans 16 amino acids. CDR3 region: CASSTLRQGWNQPQHF. The CDR3, as DNA: TGTGCCAGCAGTACCTTGAGACAGGGGTGGAATCAGCCCCAGCATTTT.

This clone was counted only a few times. The CDR3 DNA reads as TGTGCCACCAGTGACGGGGGTTTGAACACCGGGGAGCTGTTTTTT. This translates into CATSDGGLNTGELFF. The chain recombines TRBV24-1 with TRBJ2-2; possibly TRBD2 for D (6 bases). The CDR3 has 15 amino acids. Trimming removed 4 bases at V and 1 base at J, with 9 bases between. Germline CDR1 KGHDR, CDR2 SFDVKD.

The chain links TRBV30 to TRBJ2-1; 7 bases fit TRBD2. V shed 0 bases and J 2 bases; nucleotides not matched to a gene: 4. Germline V gives CDR1 GTSNPN, CDR2 SVGIG (reference sequence). The CDR3 is made up of 15 amino acids. This CDR3 reads CAWSVGSGAYNEQFF. CDR3 nucleotide sequence: TGTGCCTGGAGTGTGGGGAGCGGGGCCTACAATGAGCAGTTCTTC.

The J gene is TRBJ2-2, the V gene TRBV28; D is unclear. Trimming removed 8 bases at V and 5 bases at J, with 15 bases between. The CDR3 contains 14 residues. Germline CDR1 reads MDHEN; CDR2 reads SYDVKM. The CDR3 DNA follows: TGTGCCAGCCTACGACGGTGGGTGACCGGGGAGCTGTTTTTT. The encoded protein is CASLRRWVTGELFF. Full variable domain (remainder filled in from reference TRBV28 and TRBJ2-2): DVKVTQSSRYLVKRTGEKVFLECVQDMDHENMFWYRQDPGLGLRLIYFSYDVKMKEKGDIPEGYSVSREKKERFSLILESASTNQTSMYLCASLRRWVTGELFFGEGSRLTVL.

The chain couples TRBV6-6 to TRBJ1-5, with D perhaps TRBD1 (5 bases). CDR1 and CDR2 from the germline V gene are MNHNY and SVGAGI (reference sequence). With 6 bases removed from V and 0 bases from J, the gap between germline ends came to 12 bases. CDR3 length equals 15 residues. The CDR3 region is CASSYHTGSNQPQHF. In DNA form, the CDR3 reads TGTGCCAGCAGCTATCATACAGGTAGCAATCAGCCCCAGCATTTT.

The gene calls are TRBV5-1 and TRBJ2-3; TRBD2 aligns across 13 bases. Germline V gene lookup returns CDR1 SGHRS and CDR2 YFSETQ. The V segment lost 3 bases and the J segment 1 base; nucleotides outside the gene matches: 8. CDR3 size: 18 residues. The CDR3 bases are TGCGCCAGCAGCTACACTAGCGGGGGGGCCGGGGGCACAGATACGCAGTATTTT. It codes for CASSYTSGGAGGTDTQYF.

The rearrangement links TRBV18 to TRBJ2-7; D remains ambiguous. CDR1 KGHSH and CDR2 LQKENI come from the germline V gene. V was trimmed by 0 bases and J by 3 bases, leaving 6 bases between them. This CDR3 is 13 amino acids long. The CDR3 coding sequence is TGTGCCAGCTCACCACCGGGCGGCTACGAGCAGTACTTC. It specifies CASSPPGGYEQYF.

This chain joins TRBV9 and TRBJ1-6; TRBD1 aligns across 10 bases. V was clipped by 0 bases and J by 8 bases; unmatched bases: 8. There are 17 residues in the CDR3. The germline CDR1 and CDR2 sequences are SGDLS and YYNGEE. The CDR3 coding sequence is TGTGCCAGCAGCGTAGCCCGGAGACAGGGGGCGGATTCACCCCTCCACTTT. Amino acid sequence: CASSVARRQGADSPLHF.

This chain uses TRBV30 with TRBJ2-7; D not certain. CDR1 GTSNPN and CDR2 SVGIG come from the germline V gene (reference sequence). The CDR3 totals 10 residues. Trimming shortened V by 8 bases and J by 5 bases, and 10 bases separated the two germline ends. CDR3 sequence (DNA): TGTGCCGGCCCCCTCGACGAGCAGTACTTC. Protein sequence: CAGPLDEQYF.

The chain is built from TRBV19 and TRBJ2-7; maybe TRBD1 (6 bases). This CDR3 is 13 amino acids long. Germline values: CDR1 LNHDA, CDR2 SQIVND (reference sequence). V was clipped by 4 bases and J by 6 bases, with 13 bases between them. In DNA form, the CDR3 reads TGTGCCAGTAGTACCACAGGGATGGGCGAGCAGTACTTC. It codes for CASSTTGMGEQYF.

As to this clone: Other DNA variants within this sample encode the same CDR3. The chain uses TRBV30 and TRBJ1-5; the D gene is possibly TRBD1 (6 bases). The CDR3 is made up of 13 amino acids. V lost 0 bases to trimming and J lost 4 bases, with 7 bases between them. CDR1 and CDR2 (germline): GTSNPN, SVGIG (reference sequence). CDR3 amino acids: CAWSVRGNQPQHF. The CDR3 coding sequence is TGTGCCTGGAGTGTAAGGGGGAATCAGCCCCAGCATTTT.

This chain connects TRBV9 to TRBJ1-1; D possibly corresponds to TRBD1 (5 bases). The CDR3 spans 14 residues. The germline CDR1 and CDR2 sequences are SGDLS and YYNGEE. V was clipped by 4 bases and J by 5 bases, with 15 bases between them. CDR3 sequence reads: CASSPAREYTEAFF. In nucleotides, the CDR3 is TGTGCCAGCAGCCCCGCCAGGGAGTATACTGAAGCTTTCTTT. Drawing the rest from reference TRBV9 and TRBJ1-1, the complete variable domain is DSGVTQTPKHLITATGQRVTLRCSPRSGDLSVYWYQQSLDQGLQFLIQYYNGEERAKGNILERFSAQQFPDLHSELNLSSLELGDSALYFCASSPAREYTEAFFGQGTRLTVV.

V usage is TRBV6-5 and J usage is TRBJ1-1; D is possibly TRBD1 (5 bases). V lost 0 bases to trimming and J lost 4 bases, with 12 bases between them. The CDR3 loop spans 15 amino acids. Germline V gene data show CDR1 as MNHEY and CDR2 as SVGAGI. CDR3 DNA: TGTGCCAGCAGTTACTCGATTCCGGGACCCACTGAAGCTTTCTTT. Translated, it gives CASSYSIPGPTEAFF.

The V call is TRBV7-2, the J call TRBJ1-2, with a weak D call TRBD1 (5 bases). Trimming cost V 7 bases and J 8 bases, with 17 bases left between them. The CDR3 length is 13 residues. CDR1 is SGHTA, CDR2 FQGNSA, per germline. The CDR3: CASILGVAGGYTF. DNA of the CDR3: TGTGCCAGCATCCTGGGGGTAGCAGGGGGCTACACCTTC. Complete variable domain (other parts from reference TRBV7-2 and TRBJ1-2): GAGVSQSPSNKVTEKGKDVELRCDPISGHTALYWYRQSLGQGLEFLIYFQGNSAPDKSGLPSDRFSAERTGGSVSTLTIQRTQQEDSAVYLCASILGVAGGYTFGSGTRLTVV.

The J gene is TRBJ1-1, the V gene TRBV11-2; 7 nucleotides agree with TRBD1. V lost 5 bases, J lost 4 bases, and 4 bases stayed unmatched. The length of the CDR3 is 13 residues. Germline CDR1 SGHAT, CDR2 FQNNGV. This CDR3 is CASSRDRATEAFF. In DNA form, the CDR3 reads TGTGCCAGCAGCAGAGACAGGGCCACTGAAGCTTTCTTT.

The V and J genes are TRBV3-1 (or the pseudogene TRBV3-2) and TRBJ2-2; D possibly corresponds to TRBD1 (5 bases). Germline assignment: CDR1 LGHDT and CDR2 YNNKEL (reference sequence). The CDR3 runs to 15 residues. V dropped 4 bases and J dropped 7 bases, with 16 bases sitting between them. The CDR3 nucleotides are TGTGCCAGCAGCCTCAGGGTCACGATGGGCGGGGAGCTGTTTTTT. Its translation is CASSLRVTMGGELFF.

This clone was seen only a few times. J is TRBJ1-6 and V is TRBV5-3; 7 nucleotides line up with TRBD1. TRBV5-3 belongs to the ORF category, with a function that is uncertain. Germline trimming cut 2 bases from V and 7 bases from J; bases unmatched to any gene: 6. CDR3 length: 15 amino acids. CDR3 protein: CARSLCGTENSPLHF. CDR3 sequence (DNA): TGTGCCAGAAGCTTATGTGGGACAGAGAATTCACCCCTCCACTTT.

The chain carries TRBV7-2 and TRBJ2-4; 8 nucleotides agree with TRBD1. Per germline, CDR1 SGHTA and CDR2 FQGNSA. Trimming cost V 5 bases and J 6 bases; bases outside gene matches: 9. This CDR3 comprises 15 residues. DNA of the CDR3: TGTGCCAGCAGCAAGGACAGGGTCCCCCGAAACATTCAGTACTTC. Encoded protein: CASSKDRVPRNIQYF.

The chain has TRBV6-5 and TRBJ2-3, with 13 bases that match TRBD2. CDR3 length: 15 amino acids. V shed 5 bases, J shed 4 bases, and the junction held 3 bases outside the gene matches. The germline CDR1 and CDR2 sequences are MNHEY and SVGAGI. The CDR3 sequence: CASSRLAGGPDTQYF. CDR3 in DNA: TGTGCCAGCAGTCGACTAGCGGGGGGCCCAGATACGCAGTATTTT.